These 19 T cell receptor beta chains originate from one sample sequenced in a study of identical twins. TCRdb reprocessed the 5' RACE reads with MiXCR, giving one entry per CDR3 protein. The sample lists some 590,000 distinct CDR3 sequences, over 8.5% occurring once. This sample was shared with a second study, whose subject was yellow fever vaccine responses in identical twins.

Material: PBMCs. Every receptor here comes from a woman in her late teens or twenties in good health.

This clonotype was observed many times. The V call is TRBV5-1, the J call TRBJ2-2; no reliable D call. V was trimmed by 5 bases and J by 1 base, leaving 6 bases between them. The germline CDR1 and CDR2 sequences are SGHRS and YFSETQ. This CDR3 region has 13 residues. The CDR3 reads CASRWENTGELFF. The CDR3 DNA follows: TGCGCCAGCAGGTGGGAGAACACCGGGGAGCTGTTTTTT.

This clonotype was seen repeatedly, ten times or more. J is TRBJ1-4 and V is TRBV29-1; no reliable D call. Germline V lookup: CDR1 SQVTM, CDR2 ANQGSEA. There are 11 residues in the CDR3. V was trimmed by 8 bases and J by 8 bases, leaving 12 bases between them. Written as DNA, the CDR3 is TGCAGCTTTCGACTCGGGGAAAAACTGTTTTTT. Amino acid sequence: CSFRLGEKLFF.

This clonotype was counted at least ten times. The CDR3 DNA reads TGCGCCAGCAGCCAAGGGACAGGGGTTACGGCCTACGAGCAGTACTTC. It translates to CASSQGTGVTAYEQYF. The rearrangement joins TRBV4-3 to TRBJ2-7; 9 bases align to TRBD1. V lost 1 base and J lost 2; bases outside the gene matches: 6. CDR1 is LGHNA, CDR2 YSLEER, per germline. This CDR3 is 16 amino acids long.

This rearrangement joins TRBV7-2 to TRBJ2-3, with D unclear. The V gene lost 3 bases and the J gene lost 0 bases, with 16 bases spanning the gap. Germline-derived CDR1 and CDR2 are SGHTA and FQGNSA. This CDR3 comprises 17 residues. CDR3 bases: TGTGCCAGCAGCTTTAAAGGTGGCAGGTCTAGCACAGATACGCAGTATTTT. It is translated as CASSFKGGRSSTDTQYF.

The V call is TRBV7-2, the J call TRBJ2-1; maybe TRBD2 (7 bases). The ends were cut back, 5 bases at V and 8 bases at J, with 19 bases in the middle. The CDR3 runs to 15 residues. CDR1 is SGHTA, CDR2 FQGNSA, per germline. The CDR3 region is CASSPARGRLYEQFF. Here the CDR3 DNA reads TGTGCCAGCAGCCCAGCGCGGGGGCGGTTGTATGAGCAGTTCTTC.

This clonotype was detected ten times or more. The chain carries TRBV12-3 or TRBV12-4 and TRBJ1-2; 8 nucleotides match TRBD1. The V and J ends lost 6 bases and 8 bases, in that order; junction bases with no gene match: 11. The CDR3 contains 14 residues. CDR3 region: CASSNRQGIYGYTF. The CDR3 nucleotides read TGTGCCAGCAGCAATCGACAGGGGATTTACGGCTACACCTTC.

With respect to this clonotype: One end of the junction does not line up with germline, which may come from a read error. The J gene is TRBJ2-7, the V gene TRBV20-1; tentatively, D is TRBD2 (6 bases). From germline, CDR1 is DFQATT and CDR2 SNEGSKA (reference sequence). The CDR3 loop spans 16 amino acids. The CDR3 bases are TGCAGTGCCCCTAAATCAGGACTATCACCGCATGGGGAGCTGTACTTC. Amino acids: CSAPKSGLSPHGELYF.

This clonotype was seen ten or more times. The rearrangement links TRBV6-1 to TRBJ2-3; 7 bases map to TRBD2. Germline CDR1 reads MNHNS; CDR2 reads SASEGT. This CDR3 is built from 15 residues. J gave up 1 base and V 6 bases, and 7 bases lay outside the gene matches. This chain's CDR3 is CASRSMAGGTDTQYF. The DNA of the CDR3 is TGTGCCAGCAGGTCCATGGCGGGGGGCACAGATACGCAGTATTTT.

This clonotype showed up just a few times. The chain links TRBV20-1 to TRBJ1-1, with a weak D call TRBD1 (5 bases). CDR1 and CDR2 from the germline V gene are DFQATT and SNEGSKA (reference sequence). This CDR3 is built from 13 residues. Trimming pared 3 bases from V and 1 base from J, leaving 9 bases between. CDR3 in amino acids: CSASSRENTEAFF. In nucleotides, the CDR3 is TGCAGTGCTAGTTCCAGGGAGAACACTGAAGCTTTCTTT.

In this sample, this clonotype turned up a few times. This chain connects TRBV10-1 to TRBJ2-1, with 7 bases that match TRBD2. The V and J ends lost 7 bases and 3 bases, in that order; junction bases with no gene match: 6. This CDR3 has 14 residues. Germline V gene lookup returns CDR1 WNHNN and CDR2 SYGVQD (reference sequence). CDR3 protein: CASILAGVYNEQFF. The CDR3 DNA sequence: TGCGCCAGCATACTCGCGGGGGTCTACAATGAGCAGTTCTTC.

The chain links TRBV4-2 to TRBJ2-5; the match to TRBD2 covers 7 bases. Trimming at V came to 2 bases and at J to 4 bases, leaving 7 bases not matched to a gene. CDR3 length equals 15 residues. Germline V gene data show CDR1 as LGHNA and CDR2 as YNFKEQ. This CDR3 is CASSQTAGALETQYF. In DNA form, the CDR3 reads TGTGCCAGCAGCCAAACCGCGGGAGCATTAGAGACCCAGTACTTC.

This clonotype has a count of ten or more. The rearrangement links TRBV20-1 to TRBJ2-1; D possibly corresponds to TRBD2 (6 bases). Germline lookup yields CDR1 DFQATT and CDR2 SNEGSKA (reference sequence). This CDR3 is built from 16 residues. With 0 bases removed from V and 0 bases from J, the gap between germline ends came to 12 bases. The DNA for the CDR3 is TGCAGTGCTAGAGAAAAGGCGGGACCCTCCTACAATGAGCAGTTCTTC. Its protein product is CSAREKAGPSYNEQFF.

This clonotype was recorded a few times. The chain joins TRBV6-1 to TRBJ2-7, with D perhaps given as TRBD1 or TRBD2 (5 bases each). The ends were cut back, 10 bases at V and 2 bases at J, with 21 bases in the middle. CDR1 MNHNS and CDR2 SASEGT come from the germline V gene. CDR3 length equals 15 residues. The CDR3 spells CATQRSGDGPYEQYF. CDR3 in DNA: TGTGCCACCCAGCGGTCCGGGGACGGCCCCTACGAGCAGTACTTC.

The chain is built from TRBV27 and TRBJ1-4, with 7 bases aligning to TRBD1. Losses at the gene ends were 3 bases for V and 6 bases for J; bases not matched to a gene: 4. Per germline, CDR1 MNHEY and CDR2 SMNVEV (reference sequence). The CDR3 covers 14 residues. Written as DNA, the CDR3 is TGTGCCAGCAGTTTTAACAGGGGTTATGAAAAACTGTTTTTT. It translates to CASSFNRGYEKLFF.

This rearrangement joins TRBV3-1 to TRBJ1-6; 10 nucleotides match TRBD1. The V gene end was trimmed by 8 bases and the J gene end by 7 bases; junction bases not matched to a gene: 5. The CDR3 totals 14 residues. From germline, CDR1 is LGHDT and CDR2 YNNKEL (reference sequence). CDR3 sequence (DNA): TGTGCCAGCTACGGGACAGGGGCAAATTCACCCCTCCACTTT. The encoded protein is CASYGTGANSPLHF.

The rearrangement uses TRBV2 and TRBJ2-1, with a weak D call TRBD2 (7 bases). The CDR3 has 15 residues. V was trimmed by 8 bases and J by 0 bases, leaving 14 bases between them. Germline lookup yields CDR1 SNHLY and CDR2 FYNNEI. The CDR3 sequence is CASRSGGPSYNEQFF. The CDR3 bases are TGTGCCAGCCGGTCGGGGGGCCCCTCCTACAATGAGCAGTTCTTC. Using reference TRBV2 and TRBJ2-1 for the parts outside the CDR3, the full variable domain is EPEVTQTPSHQVTQMGQEVILRCVPISNHLYFYWYRQILGQKVEFLVSFYNNEISEKSEIFDDQFSVERPDGSNFTLKIRSTKLEDSAMYFCASRSGGPSYNEQFFGPGTRLTVL.

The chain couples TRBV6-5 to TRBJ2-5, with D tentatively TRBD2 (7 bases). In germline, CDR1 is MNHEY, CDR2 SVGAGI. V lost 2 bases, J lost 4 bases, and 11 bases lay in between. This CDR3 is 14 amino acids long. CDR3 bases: TGTGCCAGCAGTTACGTGGGGGGGGCAGAGACCCAGTACTTC. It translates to CASSYVGGAETQYF.

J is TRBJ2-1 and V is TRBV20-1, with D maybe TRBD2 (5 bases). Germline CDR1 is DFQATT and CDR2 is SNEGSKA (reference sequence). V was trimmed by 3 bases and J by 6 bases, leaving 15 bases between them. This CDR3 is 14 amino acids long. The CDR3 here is CSASRTPLTNEQFF. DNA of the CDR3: TGCAGTGCTAGTCGGACTCCCTTGACCAATGAGCAGTTCTTC.

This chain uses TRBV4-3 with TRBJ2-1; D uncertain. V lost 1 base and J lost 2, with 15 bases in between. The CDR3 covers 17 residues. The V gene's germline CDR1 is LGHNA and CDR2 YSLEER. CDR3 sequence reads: CASSQGAKLTTYNEQFF. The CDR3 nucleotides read TGCGCCAGCAGCCAAGGGGCGAAATTAACTACCTACAATGAGCAGTTCTTC.